This TCR beta chain was retrieved from a study of blood T cell repertoires in COVID-19. As for the study in general: The United States, Italy and Spain provided the acute and convalescent COVID-19 samples. T cells, B-cell-depleted T cells, or PBMCs provided the cDNA or gDNA that served as material.

This CDR3 is built from 14 residues. CDR1 and CDR2 from the germline V gene are MDHEN and SYDVKM. Trimming cost V 5 bases and J 7 bases, with 17 bases left between them. TCRdb keeps only in-frame clones here, not all; method: immunoSEQ multiplex PCR. The profile shows more than 300,000 clones, more than 75% of them singletons. The source is a woman under 30 who had recovered from COVID-19. The sequencing sample was made of PBMCs or T cells enriched from blood (not recorded which). The V gene is TRBV28, the J gene TRBJ1-2; D might be TRBD1 (6 bases). DNA for the CDR3: TGTGCCAGCAGTCAGATAGCAGGGGCGGGTGGCTACACCTTC. Protein: CASSQIAGAGGYTF.